What follows are 22 T cell receptor beta chains derived from one specimen sequenced in a study of T cells in Graves' hyperthyroidism and ophthalmopathy. Researchers amplified the TCR beta CDR3 regions from RNA transcripts. The study used the HTBI primer set for a first-round RT-PCR of the TCR CDR3. In TCRdb, the multiplex PCR reads were re-called with MiXCR into one record per CDR3 protein. This table holds approximately 260,000 distinct CDR3 sequences, about 15% found once. The sample taken for sequencing was blood. These receptor sequences come from a woman in her forties or fifties with Graves' hyperthyroidism that later progressed to Graves' ophthalmopathy.

This clonotype was counted at least ten times. J is TRBJ2-2 and V is TRBV9; D is perhaps TRBD2 (5 bases). The germline CDR1 and CDR2 sequences are SGDLS and YYNGEE. This CDR3 region has 16 residues. Deletions cut 3 bases from V and 0 bases from J, with 12 bases between. The CDR3 sequence: CASSARGRPNTGELFF. In DNA, the CDR3 is TGTGCCAGCAGCGCGCGAGGGCGCCCGAACACCGGGGAGCTGTTTTTT.

This clonotype came up a few times. The genes are TRBV5-6 and TRBJ1-1; unclear D gene. Germline V gives CDR1 SGHDT, CDR2 YYEEEE. CDR3 size: 15 residues. V lost 4 bases and J lost 0, with 13 bases in between. CDR3 sequence: CASSPTWIMNTEAFF. CDR3 bases: TGTGCCAGCAGCCCGACCTGGATCATGAACACTGAAGCTTTCTTT.

This clonotype was found many times. The V gene is TRBV12-3 or TRBV12-4, the J gene TRBJ2-7; TRBD1 agrees at 10 bases. Germline trimming cut 5 bases from V and 2 bases from J; bases unmatched to any gene: 12. This CDR3 comprises 17 residues. The CDR3 nucleotides are TGTGCCAGCAGTCCGGGACAGGGGCTAACGGGGCCCTACGAGCAGTACTTC. Protein sequence: CASSPGQGLTGPYEQYF.

In its sample, this clonotype was seen many times. The chain employs TRBV20-1 and TRBJ1-1; D gene unclear. The germline V and J ends were trimmed by 7 bases and 1 base, with 10 bases remaining between them. The CDR3 loop spans 12 amino acids. CDR1 and CDR2 from the germline V gene are DFQATT and SNEGSKA (reference sequence). The CDR3 sequence: CSGVTGNTEAFF. CDR3 DNA sequence: TGCAGTGGGGTTACCGGGAACACTGAAGCTTTCTTT.

The table lists this clonotype with many counts. V and J are TRBV7-6 and TRBJ2-3; the D gene is possibly TRBD2 (6 bases). This CDR3 has 15 residues. V gave up 1 base and J gave up 2 bases, with 10 bases separating them. Germline assignment: CDR1 SGHVS and CDR2 FNYEAQ. The CDR3 loop reads CASSLVASVTDTQYF. CDR3 bases: TGTGCCAGCAGCTTAGTGGCTAGCGTCACAGATACGCAGTATTTT.

With respect to this clonotype: Germline is not matched at one junction end, which may reflect a read error. The CDR3 sequence: CASSLVKGDSYEQYF. The CDR3 DNA follows: TGTGCCAGCAGCTTGGTAAAGGGGGACTCCTACGAGCAGTACTTC. The chain recombines TRBV5-1 with TRBJ2-7, with D perhaps TRBD1 (6 bases). CDR1 is SGHRS, CDR2 YFSETQ, per germline. CDR3 length: 15 amino acids.

The chain combines TRBV19 with TRBJ1-5, with D unresolved. From germline, CDR1 is LNHDA and CDR2 SQIVND (reference sequence). The V and J ends lost 1 base and 5 bases respectively, with 6 bases between them. This CDR3 has 13 residues. The CDR3 bases are TGTGCCAGTAGTATAGGGTTCTATCAGCCCCAGCATTTT. Protein: CASSIGFYQPQHF.

This clonotype came up many times. The chain has TRBV5-1 and TRBJ2-5; tentatively, D is TRBD2 (6 bases). This CDR3 is built from 14 residues. The V end lost 4 bases, the J end lost 1 base, and 11 bases lay between the germline ends. The germline V gene encodes CDR1 SGHRS and CDR2 YFSETQ. The DNA for the CDR3 is TGCGCCAGCAGCCCCGGGAGTACCCAAGAGACCCAGTACTTC. It is translated as CASSPGSTQETQYF.

A few counts support this clonotype. V and J are TRBV5-1 and TRBJ2-3, with D perhaps matching TRBD1 (5 bases). CDR1 is SGHRS, CDR2 YFSETQ, per germline. The CDR3 contains 16 residues. Trimming stripped 0 bases from V and 0 bases from J, with 11 bases between. The CDR3 is CASSLGRATSTDTQYF. In DNA, the CDR3 is TGCGCCAGCAGCTTGGGCAGGGCAACTAGCACAGATACGCAGTATTTT.

This clonotype was recorded at least ten times. The chain has TRBV2 and TRBJ1-1; D ambiguous. There are 13 residues in the CDR3. Germline CDR1 is SNHLY and CDR2 is FYNNEI. V lost 8 bases and J 2 bases, leaving 12 bases between the germline ends. The CDR3 is CASGSAPNTEAFF. The CDR3 coding sequence is TGTGCCAGCGGGTCGGCCCCCAACACTGAAGCTTTCTTT.

This clonotype was detected many times. The J gene is TRBJ2-1, the V gene TRBV29-1; D call uncertain. Deletions cut 4 bases from V and 3 bases from J, with 10 bases between. The CDR3 loop spans 13 amino acids. The germline CDR1 and CDR2 sequences are SQVTM and ANQGSEA. The CDR3 region has the DNA TGCAGCGTTGGAATACACGTCTACAATGAGCAGTTCTTC. Protein product: CSVGIHVYNEQFF.

Concerning this clonotype: A much larger clone sits a single nucleotide away, making a read error possible. V is TRBV19 and J is TRBJ2-1; D possibly corresponds to TRBD1 (6 bases). Germline CDR1 LNHDA, CDR2 SQIVND (reference sequence). The CDR3 loop spans 12 amino acids. CDR3 in DNA: TGTGACCCGCCGGGACACTTTCTTGGGAAGTTCTTC. Amino acid sequence: CDPPGHFLGKFF.

The chain combines TRBV14 with TRBJ2-7; D is uncertain. CDR1 and CDR2 from the germline V gene are SGHDN and FVKESK. The CDR3 length is 13 residues. Trimming took 4 bases from V and 3 from J, leaving 10 bases between them. CDR3: CASSLSEDYEQYF. The CDR3 region has the DNA TGTGCCAGCAGCCTCAGTGAGGACTACGAGCAGTACTTC.

This clonotype came up many times. The chain couples TRBV5-1 to TRBJ2-7, with D possibly TRBD2 on 6 matching bases. The germline CDR1 and CDR2 sequences are SGHRS and YFSETQ. The CDR3 covers 13 residues. With 5 bases removed from V and 6 bases from J, the gap between germline ends came to 15 bases. CDR3 in DNA: TGCGCCAGCAGGGGCCGGGAGAGTAGCGAGCAGTACTTC. This encodes CASRGRESSEQYF.

This clonotype was counted many times. The chain joins TRBV6-2 or TRBV6-3 to TRBJ2-7; 7 bases map to TRBD1. Germline CDR1 MNHEY, CDR2 SVGEGT. The CDR3 totals 14 residues. With 2 bases clipped from V and 4 bases from J, the junction kept 5 bases outside the gene matches. This chain's CDR3 is CASSYRGGGYEQYF. The CDR3, as DNA: TGTGCCAGCAGTTACCGAGGGGGCGGGTACGAGCAGTACTTC.

There are many counts of this clonotype. The rearrangement uses TRBV2 and TRBJ1-6; 8 nucleotides match TRBD1. The CDR3 contains 14 residues. The germline V gene encodes CDR1 SNHLY and CDR2 FYNNEI. V lost 7 bases, J lost 10 bases, and 9 bases stayed unmatched. The CDR3 here is CASNLQGGESPLHF. CDR3 DNA sequence: TGTGCCAGCAACCTACAGGGGGGGGAATCACCCCTCCACTTT.

The rearrangement links TRBV6-4 to TRBJ1-4; TRBD1 agrees at 7 bases. From germline, CDR1 is MRHNA and CDR2 SNTAGT. This CDR3 spans 15 amino acids. J lost 3 bases, V lost 2 bases, and 3 bases had no gene match. CDR3 loop: CASSDVQGANEKLFF. The CDR3 region has the DNA TGTGCCAGCAGTGACGTCCAGGGGGCTAATGAAAAACTGTTTTTT.

The rearrangement uses TRBV19 and TRBJ2-3; D remains unclear. Germline V gene sequence: CDR1 LNHDA, CDR2 SQIVND (reference sequence). V lost 5 bases and J 4 bases, leaving 10 bases between the germline ends. CDR3 length: 13 amino acids. CDR3 DNA sequence: TGTGCCAGTAGTGCGACGTCTGCAGATACGCAGTATTTT. It codes for CASSATSADTQYF.

There are a few counts of this clonotype. The rearrangement joins TRBV3-1 to TRBJ2-3; D unclear. V was pared by 0 bases and J by 5 bases, with 12 bases between. There are 15 residues in the CDR3. Per germline, CDR1 LGHDT and CDR2 YNNKEL (reference sequence). DNA for the CDR3: TGTGCCAGCAGCCAAGAACTCCCTGTACTAGATACGCAGTATTTT. Residues: CASSQELPVLDTQYF.

This clonotype appeared many times. The chain has TRBV27 and TRBJ1-2; D remains ambiguous. This CDR3 has 13 amino acids. Per the germline V gene, CDR1 is MNHEY and CDR2 is SMNVEV (reference sequence). Trimming left V 7 bases short and J 7 bases short, with 16 bases between. The CDR3 protein is CASTLDLYGGYTF. Written as DNA, the CDR3 is TGTGCCAGCACCCTGGACCTGTATGGTGGCTACACCTTC.

The rearrangement links TRBV9 to TRBJ2-7, with 7 bases identical to TRBD1. The germline CDR1 and CDR2 sequences are SGDLS and YYNGEE. The CDR3 has 15 amino acids. V dropped 1 base and J dropped 0; count of bases not matched to a gene: 4. CDR3 coding DNA: TGTGCCAGCAGCGTACAGGGGGAACTCTCCTACGAGCAGTACTTC. This codes for CASSVQGELSYEQYF.

The rearrangement uses TRBV6-5 and TRBJ2-5; tentative D call: TRBD2 (6 bases). Germline V CDR1 and CDR2: MNHEY, SVGAGI. The CDR3 runs to 14 residues. V was clipped by 1 base and J by 2 bases, with 8 bases between them. The chain's CDR3 is CASSYLSGQETQYF. The CDR3 coding sequence is TGTGCCAGCAGTTACTTAAGCGGGCAAGAGACCCAGTACTTC.